The 10 T cell receptor beta chains reported below all come from one sample, sequenced in a study of beta chain features in type 1 diabetes. The investigators reverse transcribed all of the isolated RNA, so they sequenced expressed TCRB transcripts. Measured with immunoSEQ multiplex PCR; TCRdb has only the in-frame clones, and not every one. The table has roughly 140,000 clones, over 8.5% seen once. Input material: central memory CD4+ T cells from blood. Every receptor here comes from a man aged 18 to 29 in good health.

In its sample, this clone was seen many times. This sequence joins TRBV28 and TRBJ2-1; D is undetermined. Trimming removed 6 bases from V and 2 bases from J, with 17 bases in between. The CDR3 contains 16 residues. The germline CDR1 and CDR2 sequences are MDHEN and SYDVKM. This CDR3 is CASSKLHSFAYNEQFF. DNA of the CDR3: TGTGCCAGCAGCAAGCTCCACAGTTTCGCCTACAATGAGCAGTTCTTC.

This clone was counted between two and nine times. Being one base from a much bigger clone, this may be a read error. V is TRBV7-2 and J is TRBJ2-4; 8 nucleotides line up with TRBD2. The germline V gene has CDR1 SGHTA and CDR2 FQGNSA. V was pared by 5 bases and J by 9 bases, with 15 bases of the junction left unmatched. This CDR3 is built from 16 residues. Written as DNA, the CDR3 is TGTGCCAGCAGCCCAAAGGGCGGGGGGCCAACGGGCATTCAGTACTTC. Its translation is CASSPKGGGPTGIQYF. The full variable domain, in which reference TRBV7-2 and TRBJ2-4 provide the parts outside the CDR3, is GAGVSQSPSNKVTEKGKDVELRCDPISGHTALYWYRQSLGQGLEFLIYFQGNSAPDKSGLPSDRFSAERTGGSVSTLTIQRTQQEDSAVYLCASSPKGGGPTGIQYFGAGTRLSVL.

This clone was counted a few times. This chain's CDR3 is CASSLDRGLGELFF. CDR3 DNA: TGTGCCAGCAGCCTCGACAGGGGGCTAGGGGAGCTGTTTTTT. The rearrangement uses TRBV14 and TRBJ2-2; 10 positions agree with TRBD1. Germline CDR1 reads SGHDN; CDR2 reads FVKESK. The V and J ends lost 4 bases and 8 bases, in that order; junction bases with no gene match: 4. The CDR3 extends over 14 amino acids. Full variable domain (remainder filled in from reference TRBV14 and TRBJ2-2): EAGVTQFPSHSVIEKGQTVTLRCDPISGHDNLYWYRRVMGKEIKFLLHFVKESKQDESGMPNNRFLAERTGGTYSTLKVQPAELEDSGVYFCASSLDRGLGELFFGEGSRLTVL.

The chain employs TRBV7-2 and TRBJ2-7; D is possibly TRBD2 (5 bases). CDR3 size: 14 residues. From germline, CDR1 is SGHTA and CDR2 FQGNSA. The V and J ends lost 1 base and 0 bases respectively, with 7 bases between them. The CDR3 nucleotides are TGTGCCAGCAGCTTAGGAGGGAACTCCTACGAGCAGTACTTC. Amino acids: CASSLGGNSYEQYF. The variable domain in full, with the rest retrieved from reference TRBV7-2 and TRBJ2-7, is GAGVSQSPSNKVTEKGKDVELRCDPISGHTALYWYRQSLGQGLEFLIYFQGNSAPDKSGLPSDRFSAERTGGSVSTLTIQRTQQEDSAVYLCASSLGGNSYEQYFGPGTRLTVT.

This clone was observed a few times. The chain is built from TRBV11-1 and TRBJ2-1; 10 nucleotides line up with TRBD1. This CDR3 is built from 16 residues. Germline V gene sequence: CDR1 SGHAT, CDR2 FQDESV (reference sequence). Germline trimming cut 2 bases from V and 7 bases from J; bases unmatched to any gene: 8. The CDR3 DNA is TGTGCCAGCAGCTTAAGCGGGACAGGGGCACGGAATGAGCAGTTCTTC. Amino acids: CASSLSGTGARNEQFF.

There are many counts of this clone. The V call is TRBV28, the J call TRBJ2-3, with TRBD2 identical over 8 bases. V was pared by 6 bases and J by 0 bases, with 17 bases of the junction left unmatched. There are 19 residues in the CDR3. Germline V gives CDR1 MDHEN, CDR2 SYDVKM. This CDR3 is CASSKALTGLARSTDTQYF. DNA for the CDR3: TGTGCCAGCAGCAAAGCCTTAACCGGACTAGCCCGGAGCACAGATACGCAGTATTTT.

This clone was observed a handful of times. This rearrangement joins TRBV18 to TRBJ1-4; the D gene is possibly TRBD1 (5 bases). This CDR3 has 16 amino acids. Germline CDR1 KGHSH, CDR2 LQKENI. V lost 3 bases and J 0 bases, leaving 11 bases between the germline ends. CDR3 coding DNA: TGTGCCAGCTCACCGCTCTGGGGGGCAACTAATGAAAAACTGTTTTTT. This encodes CASSPLWGATNEKLFF.

This clone came up a few times. This sequence joins TRBV7-9 and TRBJ2-2, with D unresolved. The germline CDR1 and CDR2 sequences are SEHNR and FQNEAQ (reference sequence). V was pared by 5 bases and J by 4 bases, with 11 bases between. CDR3 length: 14 amino acids. In DNA form, the CDR3 reads TGTGCCAGCAGCCCCCCAGGTGGCACCGGGGAGCTGTTTTTT. This translates into CASSPPGGTGELFF.

This clone was counted a few times. The chain uses TRBV6-6 and TRBJ2-3, with TRBD1 matching 8 bases. After removal of 6 bases from V and 10 bases from J, the junction contained 15 bases not matched to a gene. The V gene's germline CDR1 is MNHNY and CDR2 SVGAGI (reference sequence). The CDR3 contains 15 residues. CDR3 protein: CASSLQGALSIAQYF. The CDR3 DNA sequence: TGTGCCAGCAGCCTCCAGGGGGCTTTATCCATAGCGCAGTATTTT.

This chain connects TRBV5-1 to TRBJ2-7, with 8 bases lining up with TRBD2. The CDR3 length is 16 residues. Losses at the gene ends were 0 bases for V and 3 bases for J; bases not matched to a gene: 8. The germline CDR1 and CDR2 sequences are SGHRS and YFSETQ. The chain's CDR3 is CASSLDLGAGVYEQYF. DNA of the CDR3: TGCGCCAGCAGCTTGGACCTGGGAGCGGGAGTCTACGAGCAGTACTTC.